One and the same sample provided the 21 T cell receptor beta chains below, sequenced in a study of shared clonotypes between healthy human individuals. The protocol was immunoSEQ multiplex PCR, while the TCRdb copy is restricted to in-frame clones and leaves out a portion. The sample shows around 690,000 clones, less than 95% of them seen only once. Sequenced sample: memory CD8+ T cells from PBMCs. Subset denoted: CD45RO+ cells pooled with CCR7-negative TemRA cells. These receptors were taken from a man between 18 and 35 years old in good health. Some clones in this sample may be carry-over from other donors' samples.

This rearrangement joins TRBV10-3 to TRBJ1-1; D is undetermined. V was shortened by 3 bases and J by 7 bases, with 12 bases between the two germline ends. The CDR3 contains 13 residues. Germline CDR1 ENHRY, CDR2 SYGVKD. DNA of the CDR3: TGTGCCATCAGTGATTTCCTCCAGGATGAAGCTTTCTTT. This encodes CAISDFLQDEAFF.

In nucleotides, the CDR3 is TGTGCCAGCAGCTCGGGGGTGAACACTGAAGCTTTCTTT. Translation: CASSSGVNTEAFF. This chain connects TRBV5-5 to TRBJ1-1; D might be TRBD1 (5 bases). Germline V gene lookup returns CDR1 SGHKS and CDR2 YYEKEE (reference sequence). This CDR3 has 13 residues. V dropped 3 bases and J dropped 0 bases, with 6 bases sitting between them.

This chain uses TRBV28 with TRBJ1-2; D is unclear. The CDR3 has 15 amino acids. Trimming shortened V by 7 bases and J by 0 bases, and 15 bases separated the two germline ends. Germline V gene data show CDR1 as MDHEN and CDR2 as SYDVKM. As DNA, the CDR3 is TGTGCCAGCATCGGGTACCTAGAGGCTAACTATGGCTACACCTTC. Its protein product is CASIGYLEANYGYTF.

The V and J genes are TRBV5-1 and TRBJ2-5, with a tentative D call TRBD2 (6 bases). From germline, CDR1 is SGHRS and CDR2 YFSETQ. V was cut by 3 bases and J by 1 base, with 7 bases left in between. The CDR3 extends over 13 amino acids. The CDR3 DNA sequence: TGCGCCAGCAGCTGGACTATCCAAGAGACCCAGTACTTC. Translating it yields CASSWTIQETQYF. Looking up the rest from reference TRBV5-1 and TRBJ2-5 gives the full variable domain: KAGVTQTPRYLIKTRGQQVTLSCSPISGHRSVSWYQQTPGQGLQFLFEYFSETQRNKGNFPGRFSGRQFSNSRSEMNVSTLELGDSALYLCASSWTIQETQYFGPGTRLLVL.

The V call is TRBV5-1, the J call TRBJ2-7; no firm D call. Per the germline V gene, CDR1 is SGHRS and CDR2 is YFSETQ. The CDR3 sequence is 15 residues long. Trimming cost V 0 bases and J 6 bases, with 16 bases left between them. In DNA, the CDR3 is TGCGCCAGCAGCTTGGCGGCGGTTAGCAGTGTCGAGCAGTACTTC. This translates into CASSLAAVSSVEQYF. The complete variable domain, with remaining parts taken from reference TRBV5-1 and TRBJ2-7, reads KAGVTQTPRYLIKTRGQQVTLSCSPISGHRSVSWYQQTPGQGLQFLFEYFSETQRNKGNFPGRFSGRQFSNSRSEMNVSTLELGDSALYLCASSLAAVSSVEQYFGPGTRLTVT.

To note about this clone: Other DNA sequences in this specimen translate into the identical CDR3. The chain links TRBV5-1 to TRBJ2-7; 11 bases map to TRBD1. V lost 0 bases and J lost 3; bases outside the gene matches: 2. The CDR3 is 15 residues long. CDR1 and CDR2 from the germline V gene are SGHRS and YFSETQ. The CDR3 loop is CASSLVGTGGYEQYF. CDR3 DNA sequence: TGCGCCAGCAGCTTGGTCGGGACAGGGGGCTACGAGCAGTACTTC.

This chain uses TRBV4-3 with TRBJ1-4; D possibly corresponds to TRBD1 (6 bases). Germline V lookup: CDR1 LGHNA, CDR2 YSLEER. Trimming stripped 1 base from V and 5 bases from J, with 17 bases between. The CDR3 runs to 17 residues. The CDR3 DNA reads TGCGCCAGCAGCCAAGCATTATCAGGACAGCTAAATGAAAAACTGTTTTTT. Translating it yields CASSQALSGQLNEKLFF.

This chain joins TRBV28 and TRBJ1-1, with D uncertain. Germline V gene lookup returns CDR1 MDHEN and CDR2 SYDVKM. The CDR3 totals 10 residues. V lost 7 bases to trimming and J lost 10 bases, with 10 bases between them. CDR3 coding DNA: TGTGCCAGCACAAAGGGTGGAGCTTTCTTT. This translates into CASTKGGAFF.

The chain links TRBV28 to TRBJ1-1; 8 bases agree with TRBD1. V lost 3 bases to trimming and J lost 0 bases; unmatched junction nucleotides: 9. The CDR3 extends over 17 amino acids. Germline CDR1 is MDHEN and CDR2 is SYDVKM. The DNA for the CDR3 is TGTGCCAGCAGTTTCATCTGGACAGGGCCCTTGAACACTGAAGCTTTCTTT. Amino acid sequence: CASSFIWTGPLNTEAFF.

The chain joins TRBV19 to TRBJ1-5; tentatively, D is TRBD1 (5 bases). The V gene lost 5 bases and the J gene lost 2 bases, with 19 bases spanning the gap. The length of the CDR3 is 17 residues. The germline V gene has CDR1 LNHDA and CDR2 SQIVND (reference sequence). CDR3 sequence: CASSSPPREGGNQPQHF. CDR3 nucleotide sequence: TGTGCCAGTAGTTCCCCCCCCAGGGAGGGCGGCAATCAGCCCCAGCATTTT.

The rearrangement joins TRBV4-1 to TRBJ2-5; 9 bases map to TRBD1. There are 16 residues in the CDR3. V trimming: 5 bases; J trimming: 1 base; junction bases outside the gene matches: 8. CDR1 and CDR2 from the germline V gene are MGHRA and YSYEKL. Written as DNA, the CDR3 is TGCGCCAGCAGCGACGGGACAGGGTACCCCCAAGAGACCCAGTACTTC. Amino acids: CASSDGTGYPQETQYF.

V gene TRBV29-1 combines with J gene TRBJ2-1, with TRBD1 matching over 8 bases. The CDR3 has 13 residues. The germline gives CDR1 SQVTM, CDR2 ANQGSEA. Germline trimming cut 7 bases from V and 3 bases from J; bases unmatched to any gene: 5. The DNA for the CDR3 is TGCAGCGCCTCGGGACAGGTCTACAATGAGCAGTTCTTC. This codes for CSASGQVYNEQFF.

The V and J genes are TRBV4-3 and TRBJ2-7; 13 bases fit TRBD2. V trimming: 1 base; J trimming: 4 bases; junction bases outside the gene matches: 4. This CDR3 contains 16 residues. CDR1 and CDR2 from the germline V gene are LGHNA and YSLEER. The CDR3 reads CASSQGTSGGGYEQYF. The CDR3 DNA reads as TGCGCCAGCAGCCAAGGGACTAGCGGGGGTGGATACGAGCAGTACTTC.

This rearrangement joins TRBV28 to TRBJ1-1, with D perhaps TRBD1 (5 bases). From germline, CDR1 is MDHEN and CDR2 SYDVKM. V lost 6 bases and J 4 bases, leaving 15 bases between the germline ends. The CDR3 has 14 residues. Here the CDR3 reads CASRGPRETTEAFF. The CDR3 nucleotides are TGTGCCAGCAGGGGACCCCGGGAGACCACTGAAGCTTTCTTT.

The CDR3 loop is CASSTSALAGTYEQYF. DNA of the CDR3: TGCGCCAGCAGCACTTCGGCCCTAGCGGGTACCTACGAGCAGTACTTC. The J gene is TRBJ2-7, the V gene TRBV4-1; the match to TRBD2 covers 8 bases. Germline values: CDR1 MGHRA, CDR2 YSYEKL. The J segment lost 2 bases and the V segment lost 5 bases, leaving 11 bases of the junction unmatched. The CDR3 loop spans 16 amino acids.

This clone was detected only once. The chain couples TRBV2 to TRBJ2-6; D unresolved. V dropped 7 bases and J dropped 0 bases, with 16 bases sitting between them. The CDR3 spans 17 residues. Germline V gene lookup returns CDR1 SNHLY and CDR2 FYNNEI. As DNA, the CDR3 is TGTGCCAGCATCACGTACAGAGTACTCTCTGGGGCCAACGTCCTGACTTTC. It specifies CASITYRVLSGANVLTF.

V usage is TRBV6-1 and J usage is TRBJ1-1, with 8 bases lining up with TRBD1. Per germline, CDR1 MNHNS and CDR2 SASEGT. The CDR3 extends over 13 amino acids. V lost 8 bases and J lost 10; bases outside the gene matches: 12. In DNA form, the CDR3 reads TGTGCCAGCCTCGATAGGACAGGGTCGGTAGCTTTCTTT. Its protein is CASLDRTGSVAFF.

The chain carries TRBV28 and TRBJ2-5; D unclear. V was cut by 2 bases and J by 2 bases, with 6 bases left in between. CDR1 and CDR2 (germline): MDHEN, SYDVKM. This CDR3 region has 13 residues. DNA of the CDR3: TGTGCCAGCAGTTTAATCAGTCAAGAGACCCAGTACTTC. Protein sequence: CASSLISQETQYF.

Regarding this clone: In the same sample, other DNA sequences code for this CDR3. The V and J genes are TRBV27 and TRBJ2-7; TRBD2 agrees at 12 bases. Germline V gene lookup returns CDR1 MNHEY and CDR2 SMNVEV (reference sequence). The CDR3 has 16 residues. Trimming removed 0 bases from V and 4 bases from J; junction bases left unmatched: 4. The DNA for the CDR3 is TGTGCCAGCAGTTTATCGCTAGCGGGAGGGATTTACGAGCAGTACTTC. Amino acids: CASSLSLAGGIYEQYF.

As concerns this clone: At one end the junction does not follow the germline gene, possibly because of a read error. The chain combines TRBV7-8 with TRBJ2-7, with 11 bases identical to TRBD1. The CDR3 loop spans 16 amino acids. Per germline, CDR1 SGHVS and CDR2 FQNEAQ. The CDR3 DNA is TGTGCCAGCAGCTTACCGCGGACAGGGGGCTCCCACGAGCAGTACTTC. Translation: CASSLPRTGGSHEQYF. The full variable domain, with the rest looked up from reference TRBV7-8 and TRBJ2-7, is GAGVSQSPRYKVAKRGQDVALRCDPISGHVSLFWYQQALGQGPEFLTYFQNEAQLDKSGLPSDRFFAERPEGSVSTLKIQRTQQEDSAVYLCASSLPRTGGSHEQYFGPGTRLTVT.

The chain joins TRBV28 to TRBJ2-7; D possibly corresponds to TRBD2 (6 bases). CDR3 size: 15 residues. CDR1 is MDHEN, CDR2 SYDVKM, per germline. V was clipped by 1 base and J by 0 bases, with 10 bases between them. CDR3 DNA: TGTGCCAGCAGTTTATTGCGGGGTTCCTCCTACGAGCAGTACTTC. Translated: CASSLLRGSSYEQYF.